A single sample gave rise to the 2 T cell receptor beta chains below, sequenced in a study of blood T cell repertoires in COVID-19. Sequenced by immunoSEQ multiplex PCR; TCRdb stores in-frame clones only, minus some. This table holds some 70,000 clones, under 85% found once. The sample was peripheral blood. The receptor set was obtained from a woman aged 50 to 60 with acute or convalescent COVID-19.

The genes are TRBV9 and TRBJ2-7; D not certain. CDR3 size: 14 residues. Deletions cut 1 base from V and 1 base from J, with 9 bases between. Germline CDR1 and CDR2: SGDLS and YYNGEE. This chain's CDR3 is CASSVNTFSYEQYF. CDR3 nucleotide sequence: TGTGCCAGCAGCGTAAACACCTTTTCCTACGAGCAGTACTTC.

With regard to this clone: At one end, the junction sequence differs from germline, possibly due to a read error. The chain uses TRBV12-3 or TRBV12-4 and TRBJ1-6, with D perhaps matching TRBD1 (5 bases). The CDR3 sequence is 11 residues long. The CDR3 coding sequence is TGTGCCAGCGCCTGGGGGGACTCGGTGTACTTT. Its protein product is CASAWGDSVYF.